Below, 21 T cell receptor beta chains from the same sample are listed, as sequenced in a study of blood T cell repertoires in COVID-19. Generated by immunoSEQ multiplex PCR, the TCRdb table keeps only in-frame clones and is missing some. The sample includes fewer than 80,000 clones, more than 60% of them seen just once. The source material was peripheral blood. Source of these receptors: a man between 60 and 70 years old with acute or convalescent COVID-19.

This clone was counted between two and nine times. The CDR3 sequence: CASSRRTSGSDEQFF. The DNA of the CDR3 is TGTGCCAGCAGCCGTAGGACTAGCGGGAGTGATGAGCAGTTCTTC. The chain carries TRBV5-4 and TRBJ2-1, with 13 bases lining up with TRBD2. The CDR3 totals 15 residues. Germline V gene data show CDR1 as SGHNT and CDR2 as YYREEE (reference sequence). V shed 4 bases and J 8 bases; nucleotides not matched to a gene: 6.

The CDR3 reads CASSYRVSGTEAFF. The CDR3 DNA reads TGTGCCAGCAGTTACAGGGTTTCTGGGACTGAAGCTTTCTTT. The chain joins TRBV2 to TRBJ1-1; D may be TRBD1 (6 bases). The V end was cut by 5 bases, the J end by 5 bases, with 15 bases between. This CDR3 has 14 residues. Germline CDR1 and CDR2: SNHLY and FYNNEI.

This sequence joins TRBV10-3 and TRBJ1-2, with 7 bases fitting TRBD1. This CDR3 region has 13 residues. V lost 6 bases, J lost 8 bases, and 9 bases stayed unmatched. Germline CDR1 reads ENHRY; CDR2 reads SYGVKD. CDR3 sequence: CAISREGAGGYTF. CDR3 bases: TGTGCCATCAGCCGGGAGGGGGCCGGGGGCTACACCTTC.

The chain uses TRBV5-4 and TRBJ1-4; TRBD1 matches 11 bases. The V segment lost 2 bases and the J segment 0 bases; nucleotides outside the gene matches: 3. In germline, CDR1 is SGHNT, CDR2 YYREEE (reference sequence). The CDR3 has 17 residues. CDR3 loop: CASSLGTGGSTNEKLFF. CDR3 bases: TGTGCCAGCAGCTTAGGGACAGGGGGATCAACTAATGAAAAACTGTTTTTT.

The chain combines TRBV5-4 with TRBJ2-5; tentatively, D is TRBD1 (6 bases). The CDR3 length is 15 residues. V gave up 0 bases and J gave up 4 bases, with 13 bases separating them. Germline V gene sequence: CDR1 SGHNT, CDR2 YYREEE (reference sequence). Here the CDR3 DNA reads TGTGCCAGCAGCTTGGTGGGGGCGCAGGGAGAGACCCAGTACTTC. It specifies CASSLVGAQGETQYF.

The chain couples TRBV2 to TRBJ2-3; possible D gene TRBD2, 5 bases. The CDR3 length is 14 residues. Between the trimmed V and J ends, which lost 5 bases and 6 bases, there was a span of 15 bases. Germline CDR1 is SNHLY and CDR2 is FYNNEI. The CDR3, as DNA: TGTGCCAGCAGTAGAGGGATACCCACCGATACGCAGTATTTT. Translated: CASSRGIPTDTQYF. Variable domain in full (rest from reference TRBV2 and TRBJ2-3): EPEVTQTPSHQVTQMGQEVILRCVPISNHLYFYWYRQILGQKVEFLVSFYNNEISEKSEIFDDQFSVERPDGSNFTLKIRSTKLEDSAMYFCASSRGIPTDTQYFGPGTRLTVL.

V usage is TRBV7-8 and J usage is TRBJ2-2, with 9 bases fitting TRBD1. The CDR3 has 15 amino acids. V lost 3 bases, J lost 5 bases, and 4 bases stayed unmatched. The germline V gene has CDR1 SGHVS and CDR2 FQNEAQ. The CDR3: CASSLRDRVTGELFF. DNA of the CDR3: TGTGCCAGCAGCTTGAGGGACAGGGTGACCGGGGAGCTGTTTTTT.

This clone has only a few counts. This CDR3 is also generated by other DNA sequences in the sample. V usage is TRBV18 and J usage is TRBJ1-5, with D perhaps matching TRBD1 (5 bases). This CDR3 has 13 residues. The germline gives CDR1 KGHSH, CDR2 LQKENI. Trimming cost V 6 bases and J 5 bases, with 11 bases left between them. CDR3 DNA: TGTGCCAGCTCCCGGGCGGGGGATCAGCCCCAGCATTTT. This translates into CASSRAGDQPQHF.

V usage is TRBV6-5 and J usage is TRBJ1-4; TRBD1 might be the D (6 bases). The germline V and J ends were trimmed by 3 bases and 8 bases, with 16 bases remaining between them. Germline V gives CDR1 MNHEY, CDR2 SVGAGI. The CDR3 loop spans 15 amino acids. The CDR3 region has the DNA TGTGCCAGCAGTTATCCGGGAAGGGGGGGAGAAAAACTGTTTTTT. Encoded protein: CASSYPGRGGEKLFF.

Written as DNA, the CDR3 is TGTGCCAGCAGCGTCACAGGAGACAACACCGGGGAGCTGTTTTTT. This gives the protein CASSVTGDNTGELFF. The J gene is TRBJ2-2, the V gene TRBV9; possibly TRBD1 for D (5 bases). The CDR3 is 15 amino acids. With 2 bases removed from V and 2 bases from J, the gap between germline ends came to 10 bases. CDR1 is SGDLS and CDR2 is YYNGEE in the germline V gene. The full variable domain, its missing parts supplied by reference TRBV9 and TRBJ2-2, is DSGVTQTPKHLITATGQRVTLRCSPRSGDLSVYWYQQSLDQGLQFLIQYYNGEERAKGNILERFSAQQFPDLHSELNLSSLELGDSALYFCASSVTGDNTGELFFGEGSRLTVL.

The DNA of the CDR3 is TGTGCCAGCAGCCCTAGTCTGGCAGATCATAACTATGGCTACACCTTC. Its protein is CASSPSLADHNYGYTF. The chain links TRBV7-2 to TRBJ1-2; no clear D gene. V lost 5 bases, J lost 1 base, and 17 bases lay in between. CDR3 length: 16 residues. CDR1 is SGHTA, CDR2 FQGNSA, per germline.

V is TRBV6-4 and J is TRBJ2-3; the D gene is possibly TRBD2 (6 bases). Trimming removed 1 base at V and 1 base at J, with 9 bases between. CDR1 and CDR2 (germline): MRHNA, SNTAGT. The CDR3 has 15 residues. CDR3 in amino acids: CASSDWPSGTDTQYF. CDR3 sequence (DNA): TGTGCCAGCAGTGACTGGCCTAGCGGCACAGATACGCAGTATTTT.

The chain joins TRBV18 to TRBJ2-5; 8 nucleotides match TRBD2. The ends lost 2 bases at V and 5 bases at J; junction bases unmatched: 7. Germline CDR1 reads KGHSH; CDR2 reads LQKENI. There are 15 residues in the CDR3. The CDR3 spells CASSPLSGGLETQYF. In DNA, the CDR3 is TGTGCCAGCTCACCATTATCGGGAGGGCTGGAGACCCAGTACTTC.

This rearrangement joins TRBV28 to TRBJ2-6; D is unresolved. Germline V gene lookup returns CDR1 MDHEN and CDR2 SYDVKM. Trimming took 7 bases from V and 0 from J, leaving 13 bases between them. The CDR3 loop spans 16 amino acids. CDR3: CASTSYSTSGANVLTF. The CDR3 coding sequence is TGTGCCAGCACCTCATACAGCACCTCTGGGGCCAACGTCCTGACTTTC.

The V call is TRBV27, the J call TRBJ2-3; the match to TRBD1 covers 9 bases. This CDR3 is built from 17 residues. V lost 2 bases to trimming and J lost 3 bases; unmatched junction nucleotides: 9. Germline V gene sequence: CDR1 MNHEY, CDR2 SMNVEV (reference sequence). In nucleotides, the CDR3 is TGTGCCAGCAGTTTAGACCCCGGGACAGGGATGACAGATACGCAGTATTTT. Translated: CASSLDPGTGMTDTQYF.

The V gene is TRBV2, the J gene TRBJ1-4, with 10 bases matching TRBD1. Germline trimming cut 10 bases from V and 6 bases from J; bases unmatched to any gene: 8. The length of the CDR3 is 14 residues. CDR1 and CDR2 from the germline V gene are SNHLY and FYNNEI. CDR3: CATMRTGGDEKLFF. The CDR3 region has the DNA TGTGCCACCATGAGGACAGGGGGGGATGAAAAACTGTTTTTT.

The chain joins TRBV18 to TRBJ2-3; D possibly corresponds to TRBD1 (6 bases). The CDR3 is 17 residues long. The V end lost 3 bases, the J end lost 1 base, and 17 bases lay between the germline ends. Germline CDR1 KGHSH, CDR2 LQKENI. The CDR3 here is CASSPETGRDGTDTQYF. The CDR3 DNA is TGTGCCAGCTCACCCGAAACAGGGCGAGATGGCACAGATACGCAGTATTTT. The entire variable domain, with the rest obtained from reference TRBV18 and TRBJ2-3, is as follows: NAGVMQNPRHLVRRRGQEARLRCSPMKGHSHVYWYRQLPEEGLKFMVYLQKENIIDESGMPKERFSAEFPKEGPSILRIQQVVRGDSAAYFCASSPETGRDGTDTQYFGPGTRLTVL.

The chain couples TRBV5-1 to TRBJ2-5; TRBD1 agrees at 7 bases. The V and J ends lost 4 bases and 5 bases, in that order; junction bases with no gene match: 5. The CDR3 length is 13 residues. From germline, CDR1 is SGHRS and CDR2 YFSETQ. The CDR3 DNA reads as TGCGCCAGCAGCCAGACAGGGTATGAGACCCAGTACTTC. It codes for CASSQTGYETQYF. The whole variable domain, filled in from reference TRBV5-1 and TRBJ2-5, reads KAGVTQTPRYLIKTRGQQVTLSCSPISGHRSVSWYQQTPGQGLQFLFEYFSETQRNKGNFPGRFSGRQFSNSRSEMNVSTLELGDSALYLCASSQTGYETQYFGPGTRLLVL.

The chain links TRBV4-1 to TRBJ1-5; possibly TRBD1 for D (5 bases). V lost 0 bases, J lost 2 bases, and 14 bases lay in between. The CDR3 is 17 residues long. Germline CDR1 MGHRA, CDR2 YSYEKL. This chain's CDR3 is CASSQDPRQGGNQPQHF. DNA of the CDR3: TGCGCCAGCAGCCAAGATCCACGGCAGGGTGGCAATCAGCCCCAGCATTTT.

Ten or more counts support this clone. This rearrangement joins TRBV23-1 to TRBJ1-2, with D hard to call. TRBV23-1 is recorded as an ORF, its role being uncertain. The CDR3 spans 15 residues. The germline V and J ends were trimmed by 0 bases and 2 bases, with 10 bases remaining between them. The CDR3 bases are TGCGCCAGCAGTCAATCAGCCGGCGGGAACTATGGCTACACCTTC. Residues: CASSQSAGGNYGYTF.

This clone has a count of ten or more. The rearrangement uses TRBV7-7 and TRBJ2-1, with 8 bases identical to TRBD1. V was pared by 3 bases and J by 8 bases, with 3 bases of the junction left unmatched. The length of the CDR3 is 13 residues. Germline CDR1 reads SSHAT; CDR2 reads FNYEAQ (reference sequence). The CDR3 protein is CASSLDRADEQFF. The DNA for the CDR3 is TGTGCCAGCAGCTTGGACAGGGCCGATGAGCAGTTCTTC. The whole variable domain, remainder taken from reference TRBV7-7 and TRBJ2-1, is GAGVSQSPRYKVTKRGQDVTLRCDPISSHATLYWYQQALGQGPEFLTYFNYEAQPDKSGLPSDRFSAERPEGSISTLTIQRTEQRDSAMYRCASSLDRADEQFFGPGTRLTVL.